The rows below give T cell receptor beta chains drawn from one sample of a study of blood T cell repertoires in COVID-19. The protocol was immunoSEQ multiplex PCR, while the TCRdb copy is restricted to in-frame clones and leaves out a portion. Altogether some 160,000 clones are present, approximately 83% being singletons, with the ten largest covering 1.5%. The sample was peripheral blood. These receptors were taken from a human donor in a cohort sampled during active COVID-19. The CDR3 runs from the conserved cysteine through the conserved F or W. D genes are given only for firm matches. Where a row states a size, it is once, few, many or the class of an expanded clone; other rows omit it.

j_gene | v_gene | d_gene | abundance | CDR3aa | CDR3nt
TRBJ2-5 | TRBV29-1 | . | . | CSVEDASVETQYF | TGCAGCGTTGAAGACGCTAGCGTGGAGACCCAGTACTTC
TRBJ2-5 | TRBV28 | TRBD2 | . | CASSLRGEETQYF | TGTGCCAGCAGTTTACGGGGGGAAGAGACCCAGTACTTC
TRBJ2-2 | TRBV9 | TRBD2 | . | CASTKGRGGLAGNDGELFF | TGTGCCAGCACCAAAGGCAGGGGGGGACTAGCGGGAAACGACGGGGAGCTGTTTTTT
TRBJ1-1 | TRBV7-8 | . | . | CASSLEGQVNTEAFF | TGTGCCAGCAGCTTAGAGGGACAAGTGAACACTGAAGCTTTCTTT
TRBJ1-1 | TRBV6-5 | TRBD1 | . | CASSPVRQGGTEAFF | TGTGCCAGCAGCCCCGTGCGACAGGGTGGCACTGAAGCTTTCTTT
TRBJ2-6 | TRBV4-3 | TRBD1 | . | CASSQEVPRDRVGGANVLTF | TGCGCCAGCAGCCAAGAAGTCCCCCGGGACAGGGTTGGTGGGGCCAACGTCCTGACTTTC
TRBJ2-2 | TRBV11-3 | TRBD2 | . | CASSLAGGGTGELFF | TGTGCCAGCAGCTTAGCGGGAGGGGGCACCGGGGAGCTGTTTTTT
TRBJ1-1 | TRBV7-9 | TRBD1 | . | CASSSWTGNTEAFF | TGTGCCAGCAGCTCCTGGACAGGGAACACTGAAGCTTTCTTT
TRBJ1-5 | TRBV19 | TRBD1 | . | CASSKIIGTGPGQPQHF | TGTGCCAGTAGTAAGATAATCGGGACAGGTCCGGGCCAGCCCCAGCATTTT
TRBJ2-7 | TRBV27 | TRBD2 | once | CASSSKIPTLSTSGSPYEQYF | TGTGCCAGCAGTTCAAAAATACCAACGCTCTCGACTAGCGGGAGCCCCTACGAGCAGTACTTC
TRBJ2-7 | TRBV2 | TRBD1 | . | CASSYDRDEQYF | TGTGCCAGCAGTTACGACAGGGACGAGCAGTACTTC
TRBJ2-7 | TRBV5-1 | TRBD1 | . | CASSLGQGPLHEQYF | TGCGCCAGCAGCCTAGGACAGGGGCCTCTCCACGAGCAGTACTTC
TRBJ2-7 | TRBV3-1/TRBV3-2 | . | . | CASSQGQYYEQYF | TGTGCCAGCAGCCAAGGGCAATACTACGAGCAGTACTTC
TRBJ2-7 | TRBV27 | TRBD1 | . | CASSRQGAYEQYF | TGTGCCAGCAGTAGACAGGGGGCCTACGAGCAGTACTTC
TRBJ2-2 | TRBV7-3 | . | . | CASSLTPGSGNGELFF | TGTGCCAGCAGCCTCACCCCAGGATCGGGAAACGGGGAGCTGTTTTTT
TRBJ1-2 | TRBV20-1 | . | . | CSAQGRYGYTF | TGCAGTGCTCAGGGTCGTTATGGCTACACCTTC
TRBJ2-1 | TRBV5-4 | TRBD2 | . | CASSSYGTRYNEQFF | TGTGCCAGCAGCTCCTACGGGACTAGGTACAATGAGCAGTTCTTC
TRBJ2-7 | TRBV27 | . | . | CASSPAGHYEQYF | TGTGCCAGCAGTCCTGCGGGTCACTACGAGCAGTACTTC
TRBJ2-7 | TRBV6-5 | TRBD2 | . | CASSFLAGADEQYF | TGTGCCAGCAGTTTCCTAGCGGGAGCGGACGAGCAGTACTTC
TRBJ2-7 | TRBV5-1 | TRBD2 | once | CASSALAGKVYEQYF | TGCGCCAGCAGCGCACTAGCGGGAAAGGTCTACGAGCAGTACTTC
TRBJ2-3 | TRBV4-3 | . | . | CASSQERSGGVGTQYF | TGCGCCAGCAGCCAAGAACGGTCCGGGGGAGTTGGTACGCAGTATTTT
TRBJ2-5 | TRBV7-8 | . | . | CASSAGQNQETQYF | TGTGCCAGCAGCGCAGGACAGAACCAAGAGACCCAGTACTTC
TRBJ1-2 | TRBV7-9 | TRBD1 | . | CASSPQGSGYTF | TGTGCCAGCAGCCCACAGGGGAGCGGCTACACCTTC
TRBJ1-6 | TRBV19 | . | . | CASIRRSSYNSPLHF | TGTGCCAGTATTCGACGGAGCTCCTATAATTCACCCCTCCACTTT
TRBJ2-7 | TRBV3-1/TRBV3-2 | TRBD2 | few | CASTSGRGETYEQYF | TGTGCCAGCACCTCCGGTCGGGGGGAAACCTACGAGCAGTACTTC
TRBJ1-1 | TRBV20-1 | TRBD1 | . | CSAEDRAAFF | TGCAGTGCTGAAGACAGGGCGGCTTTCTTT
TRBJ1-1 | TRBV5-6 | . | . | CASSLNTEAFF | TGTGCCAGCAGTCTTAACACTGAAGCTTTCTTT
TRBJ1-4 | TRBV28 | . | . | CASSPNRATNEKLFF | TGTGCCAGCAGTCCCAACAGAGCAACTAATGAAAAACTGTTTTTT
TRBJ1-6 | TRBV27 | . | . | CASSRTAYSPLHF | TGTGCCAGCAGCAGGACAGCTTATTCACCCCTCCACTTT
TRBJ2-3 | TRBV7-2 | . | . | CASSLGAGANTDTQYF | TGTGCCAGCAGCTTAGGGGCGGGGGCCAACACAGATACGCAGTATTTT
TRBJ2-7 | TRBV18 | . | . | CASSPYEGSGGYEQYF | TGTGCCAGCTCACCTTACGAGGGTAGCGGTGGATACGAGCAGTACTTC
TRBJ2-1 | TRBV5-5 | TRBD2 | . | CASSLWGTSKVNEQFF | TGTGCCAGCAGCTTGTGGGGGACTAGCAAGGTCAATGAGCAGTTCTTC
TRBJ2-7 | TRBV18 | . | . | CASSPGSSYEQYF | TGTGCCAGCTCACCAGGCAGTTCCTACGAGCAGTACTTC
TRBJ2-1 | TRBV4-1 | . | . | CASSQVYSGRRSYNEQFF | TGCGCCAGCAGCCAAGTCTATAGCGGCCGTCGCTCCTACAATGAGCAGTTCTTC
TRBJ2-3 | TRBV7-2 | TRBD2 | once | CASSRLAGGQTDTQYF | TGTGCCAGCAGCCGCCTAGCGGGGGGGCAGACAGATACGCAGTATTTT
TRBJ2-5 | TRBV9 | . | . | CASSWGQSTQETQYF | TGTGCCAGCTCGTGGGGACAATCGACCCAAGAGACCCAGTACTTC